This T cell receptor beta chain comes out of a study of OX40 agonist ivuxolimab in advanced cancers. Study-wide context: A male proportion of over 70% was recorded, with mean age approximately 57 years and range about 20 to 90. Therapy given before enrollment (anti-PD-1, anti-PD-L1 or anti-CTLA-4) was allowed, and 40% to 45% had some.

Germline V gene sequence: CDR1 GTSNPN, CDR2 SVGIG (reference sequence). Trimming pared 0 bases from V and 4 bases from J, leaving 16 bases between. The CDR3 sequence is 15 residues long. This table comes from immunoSEQ multiplex PCR, and its TCRdb copy is limited to in-frame clones, with some not included. The sample lists over 70,000 clones, about nine tenths occurring once. The source was CD4+ or CD8+ T cells sorted from blood, collected in a trial of the OX40 agonist ivuxolimab. The gene calls are TRBV30 and TRBJ2-7, with a possible D match to TRBD1 (5 bases). This sequence was found in an adult with an advanced solid tumor such as melanoma, head and neck, liver or kidney cancer. For the CDR3, the DNA is TGTGCCTGGAGTGTTGGGTGGCAGGGAAGTTACGAGCAGTACTTC. Translating gives CAWSVGWQGSYEQYF.